This T cell receptor beta chain was captured by sequencing in a study of control samples from healthy donors and cancer patients. Data came from immunoSEQ multiplex PCR; TCRdb stores just in-frame clones and leaves some out. The sample consists of 60,000 to 80,000 clones, about 88% of them appearing once. Germline V CDR1 and CDR2: SGHAT, FQDESV (reference sequence). The V and J ends lost 3 bases and 4 bases respectively, with 12 bases between them. The CDR3 has 14 residues. Specimen: blood. The clonotype originates from a woman in her 50s in good health. The chain carries TRBV11-1 and TRBJ2-5, with D unclear. This CDR3 is CASSFAVSSETQYF. As DNA, the CDR3 is TGTGCCAGCAGCTTCGCAGTCAGCTCAGAGACCCAGTACTTC.